Below are 15 T cell receptor beta chains sequenced from a single sample in a study of Graves' ophthalmopathy and Graves' hyperthyroidism (dated by TCRdb to the late 2010s). Instrument on record: Illumina HiSeq 2000. For repertoire sequencing, the TCR beta CDR3 regions were amplified from RNA transcripts. HTBI primers and the Qiagen OneStep RT-PCR kit were used in a first-round RT-PCR, which was followed by a second-round multiplex PCR, size selection and purification. TCRdb reworked the public reads: Q25 trimming with fastp, MiXCR clone assembly, productive beta chains retained. For every CDR3 protein sequence, its rows merge into one entry that carries the most common genes and DNA. The table for this sample lists 650,000 to 900,000 distinct CDR3 sequences; 35% to 50% of them were counted only once. The top ten constitute roughly 45% of the sample. Specimen: peripheral blood. The receptors come from an adult man with Graves' ophthalmopathy.

This clonotype was seen ten or more times. The chain combines TRBV19 with TRBJ1-1, with D possibly matching TRBD1 (5 bases). The CDR3 is 15 amino acids. Deletions cut 7 bases from V and 0 bases from J, with 15 bases between. Per germline, CDR1 LNHDA and CDR2 SQIVND (reference sequence). CDR3 in amino acids: CASKPRAGLNTEAFF. The CDR3 DNA reads TGTGCCAGTAAACCCAGGGCGGGTTTGAACACTGAAGCTTTCTTT. Complete variable domain (other parts from reference TRBV19 and TRBJ1-1): DGGITQSPKYLFRKEGQNVTLSCEQNLNHDAMYWYRQDPGQGLRLIYYSQIVNDFQKGDIAEGYSVSREKKESFPLTVTSAQKNPTAFYLCASKPRAGLNTEAFFGQGTRLTVV.

This clonotype was counted many times. The chain uses TRBV29-1 and TRBJ1-1, with 11 bases that match TRBD1. The CDR3 loop spans 13 amino acids. Germline CDR1 is SQVTM and CDR2 is ANQGSEA. With 5 bases clipped from V and 5 bases from J, the junction kept 4 bases outside the gene matches. DNA of the CDR3: TGCAGCGTTTTCCGGGACAGGGGGACTGAAGCTTTCTTT. It is translated as CSVFRDRGTEAFF.

The J gene is TRBJ1-6, the V gene TRBV6-6, with D uncertain. CDR1 is MNHNY, CDR2 SVGAGI, per germline (reference sequence). The CDR3 covers 16 residues. Deletions cut 7 bases from V and 7 bases from J, with 20 bases between. In nucleotides, the CDR3 is TGTGCCAGCACCTACCTCCGGGCGGGAGGGAATTCACCCCTCCACTTT. It yields the protein CASTYLRAGGNSPLHF.

This clonotype occurred many times. The junction departs from the called germline gene at one end, perhaps through a read error. J is TRBJ1-1 and V is TRBV29-1; 7 bases are a match to TRBD1. This CDR3 spans 15 amino acids. Germline V lookup: CDR1 SQVTM, CDR2 ANQGSEA. The chain's CDR3 is CSVLQQGRLKTEAFF. CDR3 bases: TGCAGCGTTTTACAACAGGGGCGTTTGAAGACTGAAGCTTTCTTT.

This chain uses TRBV20-1 with TRBJ2-7; 8 nucleotides line up with TRBD2. With the DNA end fitting TRBJ2-1 better, the J assignment may be wrong. The CDR3 covers 12 residues. Germline V gives CDR1 DFQATT, CDR2 SNEGSKA (reference sequence). For the CDR3, the DNA is TGCAGTGCCCGAGCGGGAGTCTACGAGCAGTTCTTC. Translating it yields CSARAGVYEQFF.

This clonotype was seen a handful of times. This rearrangement joins TRBV19 to TRBJ1-4; D gene ambiguous. CDR3 length: 17 residues. Per the germline V gene, CDR1 is LNHDA and CDR2 is SQIVND (reference sequence). Trimming shortened V by 3 bases and J by 6 bases, and 20 bases separated the two germline ends. The CDR3 loop reads CASSMPPIGPTDEKLFF. The CDR3 region has the DNA TGTGCCAGTAGTATGCCCCCGATAGGACCGACGGATGAAAAACTGTTTTTT.

J is TRBJ1-5 and V is TRBV20-1, with TRBD1 matching 9 bases. The J segment lost 10 bases and the V segment lost 6 bases, leaving 16 bases of the junction unmatched. CDR1 and CDR2 (germline): DFQATT, SNEGSKA (reference sequence). CDR3 length: 15 amino acids. The CDR3 is CSAPPEGQGLGPQHF. The CDR3 bases are TGCAGTGCCCCCCCCGAGGGACAGGGTTTAGGACCCCAGCATTTT.

The V and J genes are TRBV6-5 and TRBJ1-1, with 8 bases identical to TRBD1. Germline CDR1 MNHEY, CDR2 SVGAGI. J gave up 9 bases and V 0 bases, and 9 bases lay outside the gene matches. The CDR3 spans 15 residues. The chain's CDR3 is CASSYSGAGGQQAFF. The CDR3 bases are TGTGCCAGCAGTTACTCGGGGGCAGGGGGCCAGCAAGCTTTCTTT.

About this clonotype itself: Mismatch with germline at one junction end may stem from a read error. This sequence joins TRBV10-2 and TRBJ1-5; TRBD1 matches at 8 bases. The germline V gene has CDR1 WSHSY and CDR2 SAAADI. CDR3 length equals 13 residues. The CDR3 DNA reads TGTGCCAGCAGGGCGGGACAGGCTCAGCCCCAGCATTTT. This translates into CASRAGQAQPQHF.

This clonotype was detected only a few times. The chain is built from TRBV9 and TRBJ2-5; D is perhaps TRBD2 (5 bases). Germline V CDR1 and CDR2: SGDLS, YYNGEE. Trimming removed 4 bases at V and 7 bases at J, with 14 bases between. The CDR3 has 13 amino acids. The CDR3 DNA follows: TGTGCCAGCAGCCCCCCCCGGGGTGGGACCCAGTACTTC. This codes for CASSPPRGGTQYF.

V and J are TRBV28 and TRBJ2-5; 8 nucleotides line up with TRBD2. The germline gives CDR1 MDHEN, CDR2 SYDVKM. After removal of 7 bases from V and 4 bases from J, the junction contained 5 bases not matched to a gene. This CDR3 spans 13 amino acids. The chain's CDR3 is CASKAGVGETQYF. CDR3 nucleotide sequence: TGTGCCAGCAAAGCGGGGGTAGGAGAGACCCAGTACTTC.

This clonotype was recorded at least ten times. The chain recombines TRBV20-1 with TRBJ2-5; D is uncertain. The germline V gene has CDR1 DFQATT and CDR2 SNEGSKA (reference sequence). The V and J ends lost 1 base and 5 bases respectively, with 11 bases between them. The CDR3 sequence is 13 residues long. CDR3 protein: CSARAGLTETQYF. CDR3 sequence (DNA): TGCAGTGCTAGAGCCGGATTGACGGAGACCCAGTACTTC.

In this sample, this clonotype turned up many times. The genes are TRBV7-3 and TRBJ1-1; D is perhaps TRBD1 (5 bases). Germline loops: CDR1 SGHTA, CDR2 FQGTGA. The CDR3 sequence is 13 residues long. The V end lost 1 base, the J end lost 8 bases, and 11 bases lay between the germline ends. CDR3 amino acids: CASSLMSGGEAFF. The CDR3 DNA reads TGTGCCAGCAGCTTAATGAGTGGGGGGGAAGCTTTCTTT. Looking up the rest from reference TRBV7-3 and TRBJ1-1 gives the full variable domain: GAGVSQTPSNKVTEKGKYVELRCDPISGHTALYWYRQSLGQGPEFLIYFQGTGAADDSGLPNDRFFAVRPEGSVSTLKIQRTERGDSAVYLCASSLMSGGEAFFGQGTRLTVV.

This clonotype was counted a single time. One end of the junction fails to match germline, which may point to a read error. The V call is TRBV11-2, the J call TRBJ1-2; weak D call: TRBD1 (5 bases). The V gene's germline CDR1 is SGHAT and CDR2 FQNNGV. The CDR3 is 16 residues long. In nucleotides, the CDR3 is TGTGCCGGCAGGCGTATCCGGGACGGGCCTAACTATGGCTACACCTTC. Translating gives CAGRRIRDGPNYGYTF.

The count of this clonotype is one. The chain has TRBV5-1 and TRBJ2-2, with 10 bases that match TRBD1. With V trimmed by 0 bases and J by 0 bases, 8 bases remained unmatched. Germline lookup yields CDR1 SGHRS and CDR2 YFSETQ. The CDR3 consists of 19 residues. DNA for the CDR3: TGCGCCAGCAGCTTGGGAACGGGACAGGGGCGGTCGAACACCGGGGAGCTGTTTTTT. This translates into CASSLGTGQGRSNTGELFF.